These T cell receptor beta chains were read from a single sample in a study of cytomegalovirus exposure and HLA in healthy donors. Profiling relied on immunoSEQ multiplex PCR, and the TCRdb table lists in-frame clones only, not all of them. The sample lists 80,000 or so clones, 75% to 80% occurring once. The sample comprised PBMCs. The receptors originated from a man aged 40-49 years in good health and CMV-seronegative. The CDR3 runs from the conserved cysteine through the conserved F or W. Where a row states a size, it is once, few, many or the class of an expanded clone; other rows omit it.

size: .; V: TRBV7-9; J: TRBJ1-1; CDR3: CASSLGGGGELTEAFF
size: .; V: TRBV28; J: TRBJ1-5; CDR3: CASSLGQGGMIVDQPQHF
size: .; V: TRBV7-2; J: TRBJ2-1; CDR3: CASSLSVTGLLYNEQFF
size: .; V: TRBV19; J: TRBJ1-6; CDR3: CASRTGGAVSPLHF
size: .; V: TRBV4-3; J: TRBJ2-7; CDR3: CASSHTRQGSYEQYF
size: .; V: TRBV5-4; J: TRBJ2-1; CDR3: CASSSPGYEQFF
size: .; V: TRBV28; J: TRBJ1-1; CDR3: CASSAHGQGAKEAFF
size: few; V: TRBV10-3; J: TRBJ1-1; CDR3: CAISDLGRTEAFF
size: .; V: TRBV9; J: TRBJ1-5; CDR3: CASSVGGDNQPQHF
size: few; V: TRBV7-3; J: TRBJ2-7; CDR3: CASSLMARGSYEQYF
size: .; V: TRBV5-4; J: TRBJ2-5; CDR3: CASSYSLTGGETQYF
size: few; V: TRBV7-8; J: TRBJ1-5; CDR3: CASSLKTGGSNQPQHF
size: .; V: TRBV5-4; J: TRBJ2-4; CDR3: CASSEEVSKNIQYF
size: .; V: TRBV10-2; J: TRBJ2-7; CDR3: CASNSRGGRGLREQYF
size: .; V: TRBV6-5; J: TRBJ1-1; CDR3: CASSRNADTEAFF
size: .; V: TRBV10-1; J: TRBJ2-7; CDR3: CASSPSGRAYEQYF
size: .; V: TRBV7-2; J: TRBJ2-1; CDR3: CASLLAGGKNEQFF
size: .; V: TRBV7-9; J: TRBJ1-5; CDR3: CASSLEGASNQPQHF
size: .; V: TRBV7-9; J: TRBJ2-3; CDR3: CASSLVVTSDLDTQYF
size: .; V: TRBV28; J: TRBJ2-5; CDR3: CASSLSGPGQETQYF
size: .; V: TRBV30; J: TRBJ2-7; CDR3: CAWKAERLAYEQYF
size: .; V: TRBV5-3; J: TRBJ2-2; CDR3: CARSPPGLEDTGELFF
size: .; V: TRBV7-3; J: TRBJ2-6; CDR3: CASSLPGLGANVLTF
size: .; V: TRBV6-5; J: TRBJ2-7; CDR3: CASSLGQGAYEQYF
size: .; V: TRBV10-3; J: TRBJ2-3; CDR3: CAIRGDSKGTDTQYF
size: .; V: TRBV10-3; J: TRBJ2-1; CDR3: CAIKLAGQYNEQFF